This TCR beta chain was recorded in a study of blood T cell repertoires in COVID-19. The protocol was immunoSEQ multiplex PCR, while the TCRdb copy is restricted to in-frame clones and leaves out a portion. The data hold under 95,000 clones, with roughly 86% observed a single time. The sequencing input was peripheral blood. The TCR originated in a woman of 80 years or more with acute or convalescent COVID-19.

This CDR3 is CASSSTGGGNQPQHF. In DNA, the CDR3 is TGTGCCAGCAGTTCGACAGGGGGTGGCAATCAGCCCCAGCATTTT. The chain uses TRBV28 and TRBJ1-5; 9 positions match TRBD1. V shed 4 bases, J shed 2 bases, and the junction held 3 bases outside the gene matches. The CDR3 covers 15 residues. Germline CDR1 and CDR2: MDHEN and SYDVKM.